This T cell receptor (beta chain) stems from a study of blood T cell repertoires in COVID-19. Study context: Donors in the United States, Italy and Spain gave samples during acute or convalescent COVID-19. In each case, the material was cDNA or gDNA derived from T cells, B-cell-depleted T cells, or PBMCs.

As handled by the study authors: Estimation of nucleated cell counts relied on the amplification of reference gene primers. Data came from immunoSEQ multiplex PCR; TCRdb stores just in-frame clones and leaves some out. V, J and clone size reflect that table, while D and trimming were determined from the DNA. Of 240,000 or so clones in the sample, around 90% were seen once. Losses at the gene ends were 5 bases for V and 8 bases for J; bases not matched to a gene: 10. There are 14 residues in the CDR3. Germline V gene lookup returns CDR1 LNHDA and CDR2 SQIVND (reference sequence). The sequence derives from a woman aged 25 to 39 with acute or convalescent COVID-19. The rearrangement joins TRBV19 to TRBJ1-2; 8 bases line up with TRBD1. What was sequenced was peripheral blood. CDR3 region: CASSLGQGAHGYTF. CDR3 sequence (DNA): TGTGCCAGTAGTCTGGGTCAGGGGGCCCACGGCTACACCTTC.